This entry lists 2 T cell receptor beta chains sequenced from one sample in a study of cytomegalovirus exposure and HLA in healthy donors. The PCR made use of 60 Vbeta and 13 Jbeta primers. The protocol was immunoSEQ multiplex PCR, while the TCRdb copy is restricted to in-frame clones and leaves out a portion. Of about 150,000 clones in the sample, approximately 74% were seen once. The material sequenced was PBMCs. These TCRs come from a man aged 25-45 years in good health and CMV-seronegative.

The chain employs TRBV28 and TRBJ1-2, with TRBD1 matching over 8 bases. The CDR3 has 16 residues. Germline lookup yields CDR1 MDHEN and CDR2 SYDVKM. With 6 bases clipped from V and 2 bases from J, the junction kept 11 bases outside the gene matches. CDR3 region: CASRPDRGSGNYGYTF. The CDR3 DNA follows: TGTGCCAGCAGACCTGACAGGGGATCGGGGAACTATGGCTACACCTTC.

The chain recombines TRBV27 with TRBJ2-1; 8 bases agree with TRBD2. CDR1 is MNHEY and CDR2 is SMNVEV in the germline V gene (reference sequence). V lost 2 bases and J lost 0; bases outside the gene matches: 0. The CDR3 runs to 15 residues. The CDR3 spells CASSLAGGSYNEQFF. The DNA for the CDR3 is TGTGCCAGCAGTTTAGCGGGGGGCTCCTACAATGAGCAGTTCTTC.